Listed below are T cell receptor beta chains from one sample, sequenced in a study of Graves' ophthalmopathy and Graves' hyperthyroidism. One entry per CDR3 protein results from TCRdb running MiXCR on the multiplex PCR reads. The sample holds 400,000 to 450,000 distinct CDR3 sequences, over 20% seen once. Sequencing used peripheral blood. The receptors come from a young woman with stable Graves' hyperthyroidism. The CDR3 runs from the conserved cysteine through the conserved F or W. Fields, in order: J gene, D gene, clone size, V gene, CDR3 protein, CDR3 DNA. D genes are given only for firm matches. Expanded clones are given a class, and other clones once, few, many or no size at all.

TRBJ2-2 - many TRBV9 CASSRGTTGELFF TGTGCCAGCAGCAGGGGGACCACCGGGGAGCTGTTTTTT
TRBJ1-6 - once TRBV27 CASRTTAYNSPLHF TGTGCCAGCAGGACCACGGCCTATAATTCACCCCTCCACTTT
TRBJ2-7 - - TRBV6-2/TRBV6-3 CASSYKDLEQYF TGTGCCAGCAGTTACAAGGATCTCGAGCAGTACTTC
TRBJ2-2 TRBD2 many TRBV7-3 CASSSISGRAGAGELFF TGTGCCAGCAGCTCTATCAGCGGGAGGGCCGGGGCCGGGGAGCTGTTTTTT
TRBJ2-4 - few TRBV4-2 CASSQARDIKYF TGTGCCAGCAGCCAGGCTAGGGACATTAAGTACTTC
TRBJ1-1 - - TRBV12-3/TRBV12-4 CASSFIWTANTEAFF TGTGCCAGCAGTTTTATATGGACAGCGAACACTGAAGCTTTCTTT
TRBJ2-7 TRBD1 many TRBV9 CASSVGPNRGPEQYF TGTGCCAGCAGCGTAGGTCCGAACAGGGGGCCCGAGCAGTACTTC
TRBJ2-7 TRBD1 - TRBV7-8 CASSLVGTGVEQYF TGTGCCAGCAGCTTAGTCGGGACAGGGGTCGAGCAGTACTTC
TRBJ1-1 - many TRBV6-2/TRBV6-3 CASSYPTEAFF TGTGCCAGCAGTTACCCCACTGAAGCTTTCTTT
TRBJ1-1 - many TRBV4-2 CASSQVRSRVEAFF TGTGCCAGCAGCCAAGTAAGATCGAGGGTTGAAGCTTTCTTT
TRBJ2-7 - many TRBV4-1 CASSQGALTSYEQYF TGCGCCAGCAGCCAGGGGGCCCTGACGTCCTACGAGCAGTACTTC
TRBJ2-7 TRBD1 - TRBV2 CASSESKGTGGSYEQYF TGTGCCAGCAGTGAGAGTAAAGGGACAGGGGGTTCCTACGAGCAGTACTTC
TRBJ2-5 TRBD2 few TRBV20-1 CSAPDGSGGETQYF TGCAGTGCTCCCGACGGGTCGGGAGGAGAGACCCAGTACTTC
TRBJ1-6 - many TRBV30 CAWRVSYNSPLHF TGTGCCTGGAGGGTCAGTTATAATTCACCCCTCCACTTT
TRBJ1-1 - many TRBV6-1 CASSSIALNTEAFF TGTGCCAGCAGCTCTATCGCACTAAACACTGAAGCTTTCTTT
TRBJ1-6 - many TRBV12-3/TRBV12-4 CASSRESSYNSPLHF TGTGCCAGCAGCCGTGAGAGCTCCTATAATTCACCCCTCCACTTT
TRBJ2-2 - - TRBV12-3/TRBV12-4 CASTLWGRNRTGELFF TGTGCCAGCACCCTTTGGGGCCGAAACAGGACCGGGGAGCTGTTTTTT
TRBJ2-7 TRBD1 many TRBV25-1 CASSVGQGGIQYF TGTGCCAGCAGTGTGGGACAGGGGGGGATTCAGTACTTC
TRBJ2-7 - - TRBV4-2 CASSHGATSYEQYF TGTGCCAGCAGCCACGGAGCGACCTCCTACGAGCAGTACTTC
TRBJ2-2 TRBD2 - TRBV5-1 CASSLSLGLRDGELFF TGCGCCAGCAGCTTGTCCTTGGGACTACGGGACGGGGAGCTGTTTTTT
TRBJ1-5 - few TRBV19 CASSASGQMIGELGYSNQPQHF TGTGCCAGTAGTGCCTCCGGACAGATGATCGGGGAATTGGGTTATAGCAATCAGCCCCAGCATTTT
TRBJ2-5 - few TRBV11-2 CASSPGVRETQYF TGTGCCAGCAGCCCCGGGGTGCGAGAGACCCAGTACTTC
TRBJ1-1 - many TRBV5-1 CASSWTDGDTEAFF TGCGCCAGCAGCTGGACAGATGGGGACACTGAAGCTTTCTTT
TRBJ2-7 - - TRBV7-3 CASSFDRLSEQYF TGTGCCAGCAGCTTCGACAGGCTCAGCGAGCAGTACTTC
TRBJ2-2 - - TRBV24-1 CTLGTDTGELFF TGTACCCTCGGCACCGACACCGGGGAGCTGTTTTTT
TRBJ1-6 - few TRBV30 CASQRDSPLHF TGTGCCTCCCAGAGGGATTCACCCCTCCACTTT
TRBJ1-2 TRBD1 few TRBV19 CASSIGTGNSYGYTF TGTGCCAGTAGTATTGGGACAGGGAACAGCTATGGCTACACCTTC
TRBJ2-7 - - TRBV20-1 CSARDARRPSSSYEQYF TGCAGTGCTAGAGATGCCCGCAGGCCTTCTAGCTCCTACGAGCAGTACTTC
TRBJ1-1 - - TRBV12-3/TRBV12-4 CASRHSITEAFF TGTGCCAGCAGACATAGCATTACTGAAGCTTTCTTT
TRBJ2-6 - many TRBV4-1 CASSQEDGPGANVLTF TGCGCCAGCAGCCAAGAAGATGGGCCTGGGGCCAACGTCCTGACTTTC
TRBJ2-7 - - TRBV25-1 CASRTDSSYEQYF TGTGCCAGCAGGACGGATAGCTCCTACGAGCAGTACTTC
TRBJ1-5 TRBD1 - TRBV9 CASSPGTGQASNQPQHF TGTGCCAGCAGCCCCGGGACGGGACAGGCTAGCAATCAGCCCCAGCATTTT
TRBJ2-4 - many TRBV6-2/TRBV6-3 CASRLSGDIQYF TGTGCCAGCAGACTTTCAGGGGACATTCAGTACTTC
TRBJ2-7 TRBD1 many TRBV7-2 CASSLAGDRSSYEQYF TGTGCCAGCAGCTTAGCGGGGGACAGGAGCTCCTACGAGCAGTACTTC
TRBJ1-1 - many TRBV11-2 CASSLEGGSRNTEAFF TGTGCCAGCAGCTTAGAAGGGGGATCAAGGAACACTGAAGCTTTCTTT
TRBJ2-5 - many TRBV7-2 CASSLADRQETQYF TGTGCCAGCAGCTTAGCAGACAGGCAAGAGACCCAGTACTTC
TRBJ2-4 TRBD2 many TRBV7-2 CASSLIERGDIQYF TGTGCCAGCAGCTTGATTGAGCGGGGGGACATTCAGTACTTC
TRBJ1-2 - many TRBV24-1 CATSGQGSYGYTF TGTGCCACCAGTGGCCAGGGGTCCTATGGCTACACCTTC
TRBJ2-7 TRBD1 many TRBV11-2 CASSFVTRTGILEQYF TGTGCCAGCAGCTTTGTAACGCGGACAGGCATTCTCGAGCAGTACTTC
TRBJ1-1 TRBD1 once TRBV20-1 CSASWTGVQAFF TGCAGTGCTAGTTGGACAGGGGTCCAAGCTTTCTTT
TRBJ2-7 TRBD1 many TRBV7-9 CASRVGQGNSYEQYF TGTGCCAGCAGGGTTGGACAGGGGAACTCCTACGAGCAGTACTTC
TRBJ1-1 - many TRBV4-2 CASSLSTVNTEAFF TGTGCCAGCAGCCTCTCGACAGTTAACACTGAAGCTTTCTTT
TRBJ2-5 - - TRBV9 CASSVAQLETQYF TGTGCCAGCAGCGTAGCCCAATTAGAGACCCAGTACTTC
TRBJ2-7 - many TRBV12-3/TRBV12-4 CASSAGFGYEQYF TGTGCCAGCAGTGCAGGGTTCGGCTACGAGCAGTACTTC
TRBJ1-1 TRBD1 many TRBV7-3 CASSQTTGPNTEAFF TGTGCCAGCAGCCAGACGACAGGGCCAAACACTGAAGCTTTCTTT
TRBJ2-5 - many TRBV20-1 CSARGVDVGKTQYF TGCAGTGCTAGAGGCGTAGATGTGGGGAAGACCCAGTACTTC
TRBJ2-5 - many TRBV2 CASSELQETQYF TGTGCCAGCAGTGAGTTGCAAGAGACCCAGTACTTC
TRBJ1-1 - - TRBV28 CASSSVDTEAFF TGTGCCAGCAGTTCCGTAGACACTGAAGCTTTCTTT
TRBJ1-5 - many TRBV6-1 CASNSGGRNQPQHF TGTGCCAGCAACTCGGGAGGACGCAATCAGCCCCAGCATTTT
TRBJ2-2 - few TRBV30 CAWTANTGELFF TGTGCCTGGACTGCTAACACCGGGGAGCTGTTTTTT
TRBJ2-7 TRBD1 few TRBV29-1 CSVARGTGDLSEQYF TGCAGCGTCGCCAGAGGGACAGGGGATTTGAGTGAGCAGTACTTC
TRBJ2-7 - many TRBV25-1 CASSRDVSSYEQYF TGTGCCAGCAGCCGGGACGTGAGTTCCTACGAGCAGTACTTC
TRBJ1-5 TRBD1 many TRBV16 CASSPTGGKQPQHF TGTGCCAGCAGTCCGACAGGGGGCAAGCAGCCCCAGCATTTT